The source of this T cell receptor beta chain is a study of control samples from healthy donors and cancer patients. Method: immunoSEQ multiplex PCR; TCRdb's copy keeps in-frame clones and lacks some. The repertoire includes 160,000 or so clones, 80% to 95% of them detected once, and 0.68% sits in the top ten. Germline V gene sequence: CDR1 MGHRA, CDR2 YSYEKL. The CDR3 consists of 17 residues. Unmatched junction bases numbered 8, after V lost 0 bases and J lost 8 bases. The J gene is TRBJ2-1, the V gene TRBV4-1; 12 positions match TRBD2. Sequenced input: blood. The clonotype originates from a woman in her 30s in good health. CDR3 amino acids: CASSQETTSGRYHEQFF. CDR3 nucleotide sequence: TGCGCCAGCAGCCAAGAAACCACTAGCGGGAGGTACCATGAGCAGTTCTTC.